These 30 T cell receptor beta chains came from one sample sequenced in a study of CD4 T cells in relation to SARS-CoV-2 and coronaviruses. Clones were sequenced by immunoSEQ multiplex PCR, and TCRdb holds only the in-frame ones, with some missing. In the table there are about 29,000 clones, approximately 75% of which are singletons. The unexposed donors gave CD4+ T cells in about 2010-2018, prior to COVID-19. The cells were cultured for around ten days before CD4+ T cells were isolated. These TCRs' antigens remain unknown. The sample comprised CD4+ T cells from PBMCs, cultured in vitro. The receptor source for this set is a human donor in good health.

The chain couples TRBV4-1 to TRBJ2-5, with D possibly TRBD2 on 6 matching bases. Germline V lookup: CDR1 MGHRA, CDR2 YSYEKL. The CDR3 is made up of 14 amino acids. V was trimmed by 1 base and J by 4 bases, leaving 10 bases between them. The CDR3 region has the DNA TGCGCCAGCAGCCAAGTATCCGGGGGAGAGACCCAGTACTTC. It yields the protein CASSQVSGGETQYF.

The CDR3 bases are TGTGCCAGCAAGAAGGGGGGGGAGTTCGCGCAGTATTTT. This codes for CASKKGGEFAQYF. V is TRBV25-1 and J is TRBJ2-3, with a possible D match to TRBD2 (7 bases). Trimming stripped 7 bases from V and 10 bases from J, with 18 bases between. The CDR3 length is 13 residues. Looked up from germline, CDR1 is MGHDK and CDR2 is SYGVNS. Supplemented by reference TRBV25-1 and TRBJ2-3, the full variable domain reads EADIYQTPRYLVIGTGKKITLECSQTMGHDKMYWYQQDPGMELHLIHYSYGVNSTEKGDLSSESTVSRIRTEHFPLTLESARPSHTSQYLCASKKGGEFAQYFGPGTRLTVL.

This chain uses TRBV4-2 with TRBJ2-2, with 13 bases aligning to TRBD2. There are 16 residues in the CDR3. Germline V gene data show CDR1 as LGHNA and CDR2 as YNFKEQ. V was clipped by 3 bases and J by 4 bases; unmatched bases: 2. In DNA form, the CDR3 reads TGTGCCAGCAGCCAGGGACTAGCGGGACTCACCGGGGAGCTGTTTTTT. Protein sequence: CASSQGLAGLTGELFF.

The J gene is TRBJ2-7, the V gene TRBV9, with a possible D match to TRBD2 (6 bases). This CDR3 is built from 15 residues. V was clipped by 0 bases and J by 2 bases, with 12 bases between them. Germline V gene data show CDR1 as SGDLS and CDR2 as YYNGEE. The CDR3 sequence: CASSVGTSHTYEQYF. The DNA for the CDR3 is TGTGCCAGCAGCGTAGGTACTAGCCACACCTACGAGCAGTACTTC.

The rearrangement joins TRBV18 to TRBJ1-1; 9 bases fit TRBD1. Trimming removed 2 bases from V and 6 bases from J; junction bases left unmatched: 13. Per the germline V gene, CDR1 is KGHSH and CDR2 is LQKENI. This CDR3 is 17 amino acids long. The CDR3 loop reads CASSPTVYRGRPAEAFF. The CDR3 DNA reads TGTGCCAGCTCACCAACGGTCTACAGGGGGCGCCCCGCTGAAGCTTTCTTT.

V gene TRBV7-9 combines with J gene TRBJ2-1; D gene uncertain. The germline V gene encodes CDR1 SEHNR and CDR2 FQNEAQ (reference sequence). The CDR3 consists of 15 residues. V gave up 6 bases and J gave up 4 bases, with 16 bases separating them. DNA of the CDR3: TGTGCCAGCAGTTCAGCAGGTTTAGCTTACAATGAGCAGTTCTTC. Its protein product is CASSSAGLAYNEQFF.

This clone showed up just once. The CDR3 DNA sequence: TGTGCCAGCAGCCCTTACCCGACTAGCGGGGGTATCAATGAGCAGTTCTTC. Its translation: CASSPYPTSGGINEQFF. The chain employs TRBV7-3 and TRBJ2-1, with TRBD2 matching over 12 bases. The V gene end was trimmed by 5 bases and the J gene end by 6 bases; junction bases not matched to a gene: 11. Germline V gene lookup returns CDR1 SGHTA and CDR2 FQGTGA. The CDR3 runs to 17 residues. The full variable domain, its missing parts supplied by reference TRBV7-3 and TRBJ2-1, is GAGVSQTPSNKVTEKGKYVELRCDPISGHTALYWYRQSLGQGPEFLIYFQGTGAADDSGLPNDRFFAVRPEGSVSTLKIQRTERGDSAVYLCASSPYPTSGGINEQFFGPGTRLTVL.

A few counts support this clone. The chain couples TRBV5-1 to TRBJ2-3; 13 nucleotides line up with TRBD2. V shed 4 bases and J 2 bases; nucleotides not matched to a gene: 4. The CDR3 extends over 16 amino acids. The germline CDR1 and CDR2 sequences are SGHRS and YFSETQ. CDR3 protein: CASSLGTSGVTDTQYF. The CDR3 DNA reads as TGCGCCAGCAGCCTTGGGACTAGCGGGGTCACAGATACGCAGTATTTT.

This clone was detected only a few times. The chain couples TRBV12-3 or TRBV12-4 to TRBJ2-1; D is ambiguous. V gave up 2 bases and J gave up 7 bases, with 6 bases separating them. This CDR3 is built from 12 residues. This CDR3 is CASSLRSNEQFF. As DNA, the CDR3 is TGTGCCAGCAGTTTAAGGAGTAATGAGCAGTTCTTC.

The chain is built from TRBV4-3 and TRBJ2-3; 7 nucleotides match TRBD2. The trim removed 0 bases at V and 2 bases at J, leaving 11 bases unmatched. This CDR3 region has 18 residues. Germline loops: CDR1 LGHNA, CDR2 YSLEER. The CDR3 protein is CASSQDRLAESITDTQYF. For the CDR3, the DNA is TGCGCCAGCAGCCAAGATAGGCTAGCGGAGTCAATCACAGATACGCAGTATTTT.

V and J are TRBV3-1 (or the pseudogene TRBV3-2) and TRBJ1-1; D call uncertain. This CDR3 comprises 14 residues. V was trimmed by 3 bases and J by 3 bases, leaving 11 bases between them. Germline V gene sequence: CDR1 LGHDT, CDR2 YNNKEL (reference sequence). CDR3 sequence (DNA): TGTGCCAGCAGCCAGAGGGCCGGAGACACTGAAGCTTTCTTT. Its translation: CASSQRAGDTEAFF.

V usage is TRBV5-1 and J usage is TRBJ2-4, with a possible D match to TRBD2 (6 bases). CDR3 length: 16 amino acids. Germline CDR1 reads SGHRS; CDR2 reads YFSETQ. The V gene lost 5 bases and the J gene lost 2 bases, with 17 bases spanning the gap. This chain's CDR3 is CASSPGGSVTKNIQYF. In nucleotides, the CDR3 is TGCGCCAGCAGTCCCGGGGGAAGTGTGACCAAAAACATTCAGTACTTC.

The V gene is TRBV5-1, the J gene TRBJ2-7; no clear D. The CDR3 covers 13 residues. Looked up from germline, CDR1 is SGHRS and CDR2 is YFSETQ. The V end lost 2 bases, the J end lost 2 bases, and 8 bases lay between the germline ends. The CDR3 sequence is CASSLTETYEQYF. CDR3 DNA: TGCGCCAGCAGCTTAACTGAAACCTACGAGCAGTACTTC. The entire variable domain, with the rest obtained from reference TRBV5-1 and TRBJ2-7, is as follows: KAGVTQTPRYLIKTRGQQVTLSCSPISGHRSVSWYQQTPGQGLQFLFEYFSETQRNKGNFPGRFSGRQFSNSRSEMNVSTLELGDSALYLCASSLTETYEQYFGPGTRLTVT.

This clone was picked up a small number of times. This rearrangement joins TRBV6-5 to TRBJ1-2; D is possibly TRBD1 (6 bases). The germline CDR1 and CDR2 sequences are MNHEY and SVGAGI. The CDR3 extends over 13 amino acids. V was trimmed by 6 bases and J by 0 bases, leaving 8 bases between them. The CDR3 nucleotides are TGTGCCAGCAGACAGGGAACTAACTATGGCTACACCTTC. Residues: CASRQGTNYGYTF.

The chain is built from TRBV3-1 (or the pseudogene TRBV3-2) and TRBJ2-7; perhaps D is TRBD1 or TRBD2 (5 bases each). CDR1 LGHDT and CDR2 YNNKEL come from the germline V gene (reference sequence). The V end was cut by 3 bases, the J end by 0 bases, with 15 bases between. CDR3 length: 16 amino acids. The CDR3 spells CASSQGLAGTSYEQYF. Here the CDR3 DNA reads TGTGCCAGCAGCCAGGGGCTAGCAGGCACCTCCTACGAGCAGTACTTC.

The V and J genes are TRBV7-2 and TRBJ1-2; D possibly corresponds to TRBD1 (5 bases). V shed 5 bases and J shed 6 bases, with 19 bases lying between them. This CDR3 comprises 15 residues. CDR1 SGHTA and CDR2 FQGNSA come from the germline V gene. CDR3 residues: CASSGDSFPTDGYTF. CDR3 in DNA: TGTGCCAGCAGCGGAGACAGCTTCCCGACGGATGGCTACACCTTC.

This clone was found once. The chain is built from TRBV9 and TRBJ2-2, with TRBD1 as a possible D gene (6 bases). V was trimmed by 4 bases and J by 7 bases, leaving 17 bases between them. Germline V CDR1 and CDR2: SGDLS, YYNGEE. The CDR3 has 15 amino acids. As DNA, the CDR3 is TGTGCCAGCAGCCCCCTCCTGGGGGCGATCGGGGAGCTGTTTTTT. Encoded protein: CASSPLLGAIGELFF.

The CDR3 DNA reads TGTGCCAGCAGCTACCGGGACTACTCAAATGAGCAGTTCTTC. The encoded protein is CASSYRDYSNEQFF. The V gene is TRBV7-7, the J gene TRBJ2-1; 7 nucleotides match TRBD2. V was pared by 4 bases and J by 7 bases, with 7 bases of the junction left unmatched. Germline assignment: CDR1 SSHAT and CDR2 FNYEAQ (reference sequence). The CDR3 runs 14 residues.

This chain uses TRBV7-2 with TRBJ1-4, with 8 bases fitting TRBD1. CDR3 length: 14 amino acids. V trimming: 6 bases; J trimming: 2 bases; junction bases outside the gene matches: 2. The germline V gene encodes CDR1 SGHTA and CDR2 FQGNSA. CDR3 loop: CASRPGGTNEKLFF. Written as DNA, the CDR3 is TGTGCCAGCAGGCCAGGGGGCACTAATGAAAAACTGTTTTTT.

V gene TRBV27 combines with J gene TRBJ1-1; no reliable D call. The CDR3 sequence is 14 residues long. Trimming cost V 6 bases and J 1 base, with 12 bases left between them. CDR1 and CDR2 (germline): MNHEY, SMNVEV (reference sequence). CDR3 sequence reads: CASREELANTEAFF. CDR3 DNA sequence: TGTGCCAGCAGAGAAGAGCTGGCGAACACTGAAGCTTTCTTT.

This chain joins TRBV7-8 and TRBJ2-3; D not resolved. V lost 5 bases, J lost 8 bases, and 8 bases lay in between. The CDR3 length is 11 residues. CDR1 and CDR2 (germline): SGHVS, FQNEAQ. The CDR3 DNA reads TGTGCCAGCAGCCGATCGGGTACGCAGTATTTT. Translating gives CASSRSGTQYF. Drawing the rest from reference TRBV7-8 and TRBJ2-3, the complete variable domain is GAGVSQSPRYKVAKRGQDVALRCDPISGHVSLFWYQQALGQGPEFLTYFQNEAQLDKSGLPSDRFFAERPEGSVSTLKIQRTQQEDSAVYLCASSRSGTQYFGPGTRLTVL.

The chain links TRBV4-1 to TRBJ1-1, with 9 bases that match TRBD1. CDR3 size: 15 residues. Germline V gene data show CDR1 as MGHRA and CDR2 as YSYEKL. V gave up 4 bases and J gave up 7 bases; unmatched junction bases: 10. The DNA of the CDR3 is TGCGCCAGCAGCCGGGGACAGGGAGCTGATAGTGAAGCTTTCTTT. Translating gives CASSRGQGADSEAFF.

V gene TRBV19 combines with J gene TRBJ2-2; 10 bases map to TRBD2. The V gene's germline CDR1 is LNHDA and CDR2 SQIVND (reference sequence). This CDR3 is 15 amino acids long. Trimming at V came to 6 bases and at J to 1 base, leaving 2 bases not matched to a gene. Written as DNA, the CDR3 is TGTGCCAGTAGAGCGGGGGGGTTGAACACCGGGGAGCTGTTTTTT. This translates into CASRAGGLNTGELFF. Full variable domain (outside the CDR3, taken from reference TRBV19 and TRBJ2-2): DGGITQSPKYLFRKEGQNVTLSCEQNLNHDAMYWYRQDPGQGLRLIYYSQIVNDFQKGDIAEGYSVSREKKESFPLTVTSAQKNPTAFYLCASRAGGLNTGELFFGEGSRLTVL.

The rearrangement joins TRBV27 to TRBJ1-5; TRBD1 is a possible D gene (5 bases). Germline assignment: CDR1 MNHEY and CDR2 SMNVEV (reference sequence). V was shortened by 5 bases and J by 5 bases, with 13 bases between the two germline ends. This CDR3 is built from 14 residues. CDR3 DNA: TGTGCCAGCAGTCCCGGGACGGATCATCAGCCCCAGCATTTT. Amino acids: CASSPGTDHQPQHF.

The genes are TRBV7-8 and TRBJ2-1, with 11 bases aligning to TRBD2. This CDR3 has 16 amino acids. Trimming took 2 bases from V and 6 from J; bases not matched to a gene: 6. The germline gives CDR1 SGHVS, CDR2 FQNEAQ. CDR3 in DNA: TGTGCCAGCAGCTTAACTAGCGGGAGTGTGGGCAATGAGCAGTTCTTC. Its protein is CASSLTSGSVGNEQFF.

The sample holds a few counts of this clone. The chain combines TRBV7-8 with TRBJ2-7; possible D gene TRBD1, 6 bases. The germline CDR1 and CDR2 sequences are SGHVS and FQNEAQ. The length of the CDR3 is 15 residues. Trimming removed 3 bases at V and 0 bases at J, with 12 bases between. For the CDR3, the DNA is TGTGCCAGCAGCTTGACAGGATTCTACTCCTACGAGCAGTACTTC. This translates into CASSLTGFYSYEQYF.

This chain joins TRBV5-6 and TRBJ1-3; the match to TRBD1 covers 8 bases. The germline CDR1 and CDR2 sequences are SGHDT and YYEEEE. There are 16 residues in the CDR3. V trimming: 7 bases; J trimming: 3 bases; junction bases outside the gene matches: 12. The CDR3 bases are TGTGCCAGCGCGGGGCAGGGGGCAATTGGTGGAAACACCATATATTTT. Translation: CASAGQGAIGGNTIYF.

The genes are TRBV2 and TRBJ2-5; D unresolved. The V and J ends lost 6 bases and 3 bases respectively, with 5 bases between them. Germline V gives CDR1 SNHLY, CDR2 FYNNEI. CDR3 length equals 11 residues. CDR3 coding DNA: TGTGCCAGCAGGCCGGAAGAGACCCAGTACTTC. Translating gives CASRPEETQYF.

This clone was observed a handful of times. Here the CDR3 reads CASSMGTSGYNEQFF. The CDR3 region has the DNA TGTGCCAGTAGTATGGGGACTAGCGGGTACAATGAGCAGTTCTTC. This chain links TRBV19 with TRBJ2-1, with 12 bases aligning to TRBD2. The CDR3 covers 15 residues. With 3 bases clipped from V and 4 bases from J, the junction kept 1 base outside the gene matches. The V gene's germline CDR1 is LNHDA and CDR2 SQIVND (reference sequence). The full variable domain, with the rest looked up from reference TRBV19 and TRBJ2-1, is DGGITQSPKYLFRKEGQNVTLSCEQNLNHDAMYWYRQDPGQGLRLIYYSQIVNDFQKGDIAEGYSVSREKKESFPLTVTSAQKNPTAFYLCASSMGTSGYNEQFFGPGTRLTVL.

CDR3 amino acids: CASSQERGSYQETQYF. CDR3 in DNA: TGTGCCAGCAGCCAAGAGCGTGGGTCGTACCAAGAGACCCAGTACTTC. The V call is TRBV4-2, the J call TRBJ2-5; D ambiguous. V was cut by 0 bases and J by 0 bases, with 11 bases left in between. The V gene's germline CDR1 is LGHNA and CDR2 YNFKEQ. CDR3 size: 16 residues.